This T cell receptor beta chain was recovered during a study of Ad26.COV2.S vaccination and SARS-CoV-2 variants. Study results and caveats: Breadth, reportedly substantial, characterized the spike-specific CD8+ and CD4+ T cell responses after vaccination.

TCRdb's table, derived via immunoSEQ multiplex PCR, lists solely in-frame clones and lacks some. Here the sample spans some 350,000 clones, about 90% being singletons. Of note for this clone: Antigen specificity is unknown.

Per the germline V gene, CDR1 is SEHNR and CDR2 is FQNEAQ (reference sequence). V was clipped by 5 bases and J by 0 bases; unmatched bases: 2. CDR3 size: 16 residues. Sequences were derived from peripheral blood, sampled after recovery from COVID-19. The chain is built from TRBV7-9 and TRBJ2-6; 9 bases match TRBD1. The clonotype comes from a human donor who had recovered from COVID-19. The CDR3 loop reads CASSVDRGSGANVLTF. DNA of the CDR3: TGTGCCAGCAGCGTGGACAGGGGCTCTGGGGCCAACGTCCTGACTTTC.